These T cell receptor beta chains were read from a single sample in a study of CD8+ T cells in alopecia areata. The protocol was immunoSEQ multiplex PCR, while the TCRdb copy is restricted to in-frame clones and leaves out a portion. The repertoire has 200,000 to 250,000 clones, 30% to 40% of them found once; the top ten carry 0.48%. The material sequenced was CD4+ T cells sorted from blood, taken around week 31, from a patient treated with tofacitinib. All receptors derive from a human donor with alopecia areata. The CDR3 runs from the conserved cysteine through the conserved F or W. A D gene is named only where the DNA matches it firmly. Only some rows state a clone size, as once, few, many or a class for expanded clones.

D gene,V gene,J gene,clone size,CDR3 protein,CDR3 DNA
TRBD2,TRBV6-6,TRBJ2-1,few,CASSYLTSGGGNEQFF,TGTGCCAGCAGTTACTTGACTAGCGGGGGGGGCAATGAGCAGTTCTTC
NA,TRBV11-2,TRBJ2-5,few,CATRPGVGETQYF,TGTGCCACCCGACCCGGGGTGGGAGAGACCCAGTACTTC
TRBD2,TRBV10-3,TRBJ2-7,NA,CAISAGGAKQYF,TGTGCCATCAGTGCGGGAGGGGCAAAGCAGTACTTC
NA,TRBV7-9,TRBJ2-2,NA,CASSYLNTGELFF,TGTGCCAGCAGCTACCTCAACACCGGGGAGCTGTTTTTT
TRBD1,TRBV18,TRBJ2-6,NA,CASSPWTGARSSGANVLTF,TGTGCCAGCTCCCCTTGGACAGGGGCTAGAAGCTCTGGGGCCAACGTCCTGACTTTC
NA,TRBV29-1,TRBJ2-1,NA,CSVDPGGGDEQFF,TGCAGCGTTGATCCCGGGGGAGGTGATGAGCAGTTCTTC
TRBD2,TRBV4-2,TRBJ2-3,few,CASSQDSSGRANTQYF,TGTGCCAGCAGCCAGGACTCTAGCGGGAGGGCCAATACGCAGTATTTT
NA,TRBV7-9,TRBJ2-7,NA,CASSLVQSSYEQYF,TGTGCCAGCAGCTTAGTTCAGAGCTCCTACGAGCAGTACTTC
TRBD2,TRBV2,TRBJ2-5,few,CASSGTSDQETQYF,TGTGCCAGCAGTGGGACTAGCGACCAAGAGACCCAGTACTTC
NA,TRBV5-1,TRBJ1-2,NA,CASSLVSRPESYTF,TGCGCCAGCAGCTTGGTGTCACGACCGGAGAGCTACACCTTC
NA,TRBV9,TRBJ1-3,few,CASSQYVEGGTGNTIYF,TGTGCCAGCAGCCAGTACGTAGAGGGGGGAACTGGAAACACCATATATTTT
NA,TRBV4-1,TRBJ2-1,NA,CASSQDQRRTVGNEQFF,TGCGCCAGCAGCCAAGATCAGAGGAGGACCGTGGGCAATGAGCAGTTCTTC
TRBD1,TRBV27,TRBJ1-2,NA,CASSRQGAWGYTF,TGTGCCAGTAGCCGACAGGGGGCGTGGGGCTACACCTTC
NA,TRBV15,TRBJ2-7,few,CATSRDLGTPYEQYF,TGTGCCACCAGCAGAGATCTGGGCACCCCCTACGAGCAGTACTTC
NA,TRBV6-1,TRBJ2-1,NA,CASSGLLGEQFF,TGTGCCAGCAGTGGGCTACTAGGTGAGCAGTTCTTC
TRBD2,TRBV27,TRBJ2-7,few,CASSRIAGGFEQYF,TGTGCCAGCAGTCGGATAGCGGGAGGTTTCGAGCAGTACTTC
TRBD1,TRBV9,TRBJ1-2,many,CASSPQGTHGYTF,TGTGCCAGCAGTCCACAGGGGACACATGGCTACACCTTC
NA,TRBV23-1,TRBJ2-7,NA,CASSAGTPRGSYEQYF,TGCGCCAGCAGTGCCGGGACGCCCCGGGGCTCCTACGAGCAGTACTTC
NA,TRBV23-1,TRBJ2-7,NA,CASSQSRRGGGSYEQYF,TGCGCCAGCAGTCAATCGAGGCGGGGCGGAGGTTCCTACGAGCAGTACTTC
NA,TRBV19,TRBJ1-1,few,CASSIGEREAFF,TGTGCCAGTAGTATAGGGGAACGAGAAGCTTTCTTT
NA,TRBV7-9,TRBJ1-4,few,CASSIRPGADEKLFF,TGTGCCAGCAGCATCCGGCCGGGGGCGGATGAAAAACTGTTTTTT
NA,TRBV7-9,TRBJ2-3,few,CASSFSTGTDTQYF,TGTGCCAGCAGCTTCTCGACAGGTACAGATACGCAGTATTTT
NA,TRBV10-1,TRBJ2-2,few,CASSEDGLTGELFF,TGCGCCAGCAGTGAAGATGGTTTAACCGGGGAGCTGTTTTTT
NA,TRBV6-5,TRBJ1-1,few,CASSYQTAMNTEAFF,TGTGCCAGCAGTTACCAGACGGCGATGAACACTGAAGCTTTCTTT
TRBD1,TRBV30,TRBJ1-5,NA,CAWDRTGSQPQHF,TGTGCCTGGGATCGGACAGGGAGTCAGCCCCAGCATTTT
NA,TRBV29-1,TRBJ2-1,few,CSAEARVEQFF,TGCAGCGCCGAGGCTAGAGTTGAGCAGTTCTTC
NA,TRBV7-3,TRBJ2-1,NA,CASSPQRSLAYNEQFF,TGTGCCAGCAGCCCCCAACGATCTTTAGCCTACAATGAGCAGTTCTTC
NA,TRBV7-9,TRBJ1-6,NA,CASSLGGGDNSPLHF,TGTGCCAGCAGCTTAGGGGGGGGAGATAATTCACCCCTCCACTTT
NA,TRBV2,TRBJ2-4,NA,CASRGVRGEKSLAKNIQYF,TGTGCCAGCAGAGGCGTCAGGGGCGAAAAAAGCCTAGCCAAAAACATTCAGTACTTC
NA,TRBV4-1,TRBJ2-6,NA,CASSPGFGDSGANVLTF,TGCGCCAGCAGCCCGGGATTCGGCGACTCTGGGGCCAACGTCCTGACTTTC
TRBD1,TRBV29-1,TRBJ1-2,NA,CSVTSRAPGQGALSYGYTF,TGCAGCGTCACATCCCGGGCACCGGGACAGGGGGCTCTAAGTTATGGCTACACCTTC
NA,TRBV6-5,TRBJ2-1,few,CASSSSGSSYNEQFF,TGTGCCAGCAGTTCCAGCGGAAGCTCCTACAATGAGCAGTTCTTC
NA,TRBV7-9,TRBJ1-2,few,CASSLAILGTGYTF,TGTGCCAGCAGCTTAGCGATTCTCGGGACCGGCTACACCTTC
TRBD1,TRBV4-1,TRBJ1-2,few,CASSQGPGQGVTYGYTF,TGCGCCAGCAGCCAAGGCCCGGGACAGGGCGTCACCTATGGCTACACCTTC
NA,TRBV27,TRBJ1-2,NA,CASSPADSRGYTF,TGTGCCAGCTCCCCCGCGGATTCGCGTGGCTACACCTTC
NA,TRBV5-1,TRBJ2-2,NA,CASSLAQATGELFF,TGCGCCAGCAGCTTGGCACAGGCCACCGGGGAGCTGTTTTTT
NA,TRBV6-1,TRBJ2-3,many,CASSEAMGTDTQYF,TGTGCCAGCAGTGAAGCGATGGGCACAGATACGCAGTATTTT
NA,TRBV28,TRBJ2-1,few,CASSRAGSNEQFF,TGTGCCAGCAGTAGGGCGGGGAGCAATGAGCAGTTCTTC
NA,TRBV15,TRBJ2-5,NA,CATSRGVGGVLGETQYF,TGTGCCACCAGCAGAGGGGTAGGAGGGGTCTTGGGAGAGACCCAGTACTTC
TRBD1,TRBV9,TRBJ1-1,few,CASSGQGRNTEAFF,TGTGCCAGCAGCGGACAGGGACGAAACACTGAAGCTTTCTTT
NA,TRBV25-1,TRBJ1-4,NA,CASRGADREKLFF,TGTGCCAGCAGGGGAGCCGACAGGGAAAAACTGTTTTTT
NA,TRBV9,TRBJ2-3,NA,CASSVPSGSVFTDTQYF,TGTGCCAGCAGCGTTCCCTCGGGTTCAGTCTTTACAGATACGCAGTATTTT
NA,TRBV25-1,TRBJ1-4,few,CASSESAGSEKLFF,TGTGCCAGCAGTGAATCGGCAGGGAGTGAAAAACTGTTTTTT
NA,TRBV30,TRBJ2-7,NA,CALKRDGSSYEQYF,TGTGCCTTAAAACGGGACGGGAGCTCCTACGAGCAGTACTTC
NA,TRBV7-2,TRBJ2-3,NA,CASSLAVGVTDTQYF,TGTGCCAGCAGCTTAGCAGTAGGTGTGACAGATACGCAGTATTTT
TRBD1,TRBV7-9,TRBJ2-7,NA,CASTSTTGVEQYF,TGTGCCAGCACCTCTACGACAGGGGTCGAGCAGTACTTC
NA,TRBV14,TRBJ2-3,NA,CASSPGMGGGTYTDTQYF,TGTGCCAGCAGCCCCGGGATGGGGGGGGGCACCTACACAGATACGCAGTATTTT